The TCR beta chain under discussion was sequenced for a study of T cell repertoires in cytomegalovirus infection. TCRdb passed the reads through MiXCR, listing each CDR3 protein once. The data contain 750,000 to 900,000 distinct CDR3 sequences, under 35% of them singletons. Notes on the study in general: CMV-specific TCR beta clonotypes restricted by HLA-C were the ones dominating the ex vivo response.

The CDR3 covers 12 residues. Germline lookup yields CDR1 ENHRY and CDR2 SYGVKD. V was clipped by 6 bases and J by 4 bases, with 7 bases between them. Concerning this clonotype: Its antigen is unknown.

Sequences were derived from cultured CD8+ T cells from PBMCs, sampled from culture after CMV antigen stimulation. V is TRBV10-3 and J is TRBJ1-5; no firm D call. This receptor was taken from a human donor in good health (CMV status not recorded). Some clones in this sample may be carry-over from other donors' samples. The CDR3 DNA reads as TGTGCCATCAGAGAAGGAAATCAGCCCCAGCATTTT. Translating gives CAIREGNQPQHF.